What follows are 27 T cell receptor beta chains derived from one specimen sequenced in a study of blood T cell repertoires in COVID-19. Profiling relied on immunoSEQ multiplex PCR, and the TCRdb table lists in-frame clones only, not all of them. The sample holds about 190,000 clones, around 87% seen once. Sequenced sample: peripheral blood. These receptors all stem from a man aged 50-60 years with acute or convalescent COVID-19.

CDR3 sequence (DNA): TGTGCCAGTAGTAAAAATGGCCAGGTCGATCGCGAGCAGTACTTC. It translates to CASSKNGQVDREQYF. V usage is TRBV19 and J usage is TRBJ2-7; D remains unclear. Germline V CDR1 and CDR2: LNHDA, SQIVND (reference sequence). Trimming removed 4 bases from V and 6 bases from J, with 19 bases in between. The CDR3 runs to 15 residues.

This rearrangement joins TRBV28 to TRBJ2-7, with D perhaps TRBD2 (5 bases). Trimming removed 3 bases from V and 3 bases from J, with 9 bases in between. The germline V gene has CDR1 MDHEN and CDR2 SYDVKM. The CDR3 length is 13 residues. CDR3 protein: CASSLDGNYEQYF. Written as DNA, the CDR3 is TGTGCCAGCAGTTTGGACGGGAACTACGAGCAGTACTTC. The full variable domain, completed using reference TRBV28 and TRBJ2-7, is DVKVTQSSRYLVKRTGEKVFLECVQDMDHENMFWYRQDPGLGLRLIYFSYDVKMKEKGDIPEGYSVSREKKERFSLILESASTNQTSMYLCASSLDGNYEQYFGPGTRLTVT.

The V call is TRBV5-1, the J call TRBJ2-3; the D gene is possibly TRBD1 (5 bases). The CDR3 runs to 13 residues. In germline, CDR1 is SGHRS, CDR2 YFSETQ. The V gene lost 4 bases and the J gene lost 4 bases, with 10 bases spanning the gap. CDR3 nucleotides: TGCGCCAGCAGCACCAGGGATGCAGATACGCAGTATTTT. Its translation is CASSTRDADTQYF.

The chain has TRBV5-4 and TRBJ2-3; 9 nucleotides align to TRBD1. The CDR3 consists of 16 residues. Per the germline V gene, CDR1 is SGHNT and CDR2 is YYREEE (reference sequence). The J segment lost 7 bases and the V segment lost 1 base, leaving 10 bases of the junction unmatched. The chain's CDR3 is CASSLKGQGIKNTQYF. The CDR3 DNA reads TGTGCCAGCAGCTTGAAGGGACAGGGAATTAAAAATACGCAGTATTTT.

V gene TRBV10-2 combines with J gene TRBJ2-5, with D possibly matching TRBD1 (7 bases). This CDR3 has 13 amino acids. V was trimmed by 6 bases and J by 4 bases, leaving 12 bases between them. Germline V gene lookup returns CDR1 WSHSY and CDR2 SAAADI. CDR3 loop: CASREGARETQYF. CDR3 sequence (DNA): TGCGCCAGCAGGGAGGGGGCGCGAGAGACCCAGTACTTC.

The chain recombines TRBV10-1 with TRBJ2-5; a weak D match, TRBD2 (6 bases). This CDR3 has 13 amino acids. Germline V lookup: CDR1 WNHNN, CDR2 SYGVQD (reference sequence). V was trimmed by 7 bases and J by 5 bases, leaving 14 bases between them. This CDR3 reads CASKRTSRETQYF. The CDR3 region has the DNA TGCGCCAGCAAACGAACTAGCCGGGAGACCCAGTACTTC.

The J gene is TRBJ1-5, the V gene TRBV7-9, with D unclear. V lost 1 base and J 6 bases, leaving 4 bases between the germline ends. The CDR3 length is 12 residues. The germline CDR1 and CDR2 sequences are SEHNR and FQNEAQ (reference sequence). This CDR3 reads CASSLGGQPQHF. The CDR3 DNA reads TGTGCCAGCAGCTTAGGAGGTCAGCCCCAGCATTTT.

The J gene is TRBJ2-3, the V gene TRBV9; unclear D gene. This CDR3 is 16 amino acids long. The germline V gene has CDR1 SGDLS and CDR2 YYNGEE. Trimming left V 1 base short and J 2 bases short, with 14 bases between. CDR3 protein: CASSVTASSFTDTQYF. The DNA of the CDR3 is TGTGCCAGCAGCGTAACTGCCTCGTCCTTCACAGATACGCAGTATTTT.

V gene TRBV3-1 (or the pseudogene TRBV3-2) combines with J gene TRBJ2-7, with TRBD2 matching 8 bases. Germline V lookup: CDR1 LGHDT, CDR2 YNNKEL (reference sequence). J was trimmed by 7 bases and V by 5 bases; bases with no gene match: 10. The length of the CDR3 is 14 residues. CDR3 amino acids: CASSYSVLADEQYF. CDR3 nucleotides: TGTGCCAGCAGCTACTCAGTACTAGCGGATGAGCAGTACTTC.

This chain joins TRBV7-2 and TRBJ1-2; 12 bases are shared with TRBD1. The J segment lost 3 bases and the V segment lost 2 bases, leaving 10 bases of the junction unmatched. Germline V gene sequence: CDR1 SGHTA, CDR2 FQGNSA. This CDR3 contains 18 residues. CDR3 bases: TGTGCCAGCAGCTTAAGGGGACAGGGGGCTCTAACGGACTATGGCTACACCTTC. Its protein is CASSLRGQGALTDYGYTF.

The V gene is TRBV7-3, the J gene TRBJ2-2; 10 positions agree with TRBD2. The V gene's germline CDR1 is SGHTA and CDR2 FQGTGA. The trim removed 8 bases at V and 1 base at J, leaving 4 bases unmatched. This CDR3 spans 15 amino acids. The CDR3 nucleotides read TGTGCCAGCCGGTCTAGCGGGGGGAACACCGGGGAGCTGTTTTTT. Its protein is CASRSSGGNTGELFF.

This CDR3 reads CATSREPGLGGNTIYF. The CDR3 region has the DNA TGTGCCACCAGCAGAGAGCCTGGGCTTGGAGGAAACACCATATATTTT. The chain uses TRBV15 and TRBJ1-3; D not certain. Trimming removed 0 bases at V and 4 bases at J, with 13 bases between. The CDR3 loop spans 16 amino acids. Germline CDR1 and CDR2: LNHNV and YYDKDF (reference sequence).

The chain is built from TRBV28 and TRBJ1-1; D is uncertain. The CDR3 has 14 amino acids. CDR1 MDHEN and CDR2 SYDVKM come from the germline V gene. V lost 2 bases and J lost 2, with 9 bases in between. CDR3 residues: CASSLARNNTEAFF. Here the CDR3 DNA reads TGTGCCAGCAGTTTAGCCAGAAATAACACTGAAGCTTTCTTT.

The chain has TRBV11-2 and TRBJ2-5, with TRBD2 identical over 9 bases. Germline CDR1 and CDR2: SGHAT and FQNNGV. The CDR3 covers 16 residues. Trimming removed 4 bases from V and 5 bases from J; junction bases left unmatched: 11. The CDR3: CASSSVAGGPRETQYF. CDR3 bases: TGTGCCAGCAGCTCCGTGGCGGGAGGGCCCCGGGAGACCCAGTACTTC.

This clone has only a few counts. V gene TRBV28 combines with J gene TRBJ1-2; D possibly corresponds to TRBD1 (6 bases). The CDR3 length is 12 residues. V lost 10 bases, J lost 6 bases, and 15 bases lay in between. Germline CDR1 is MDHEN and CDR2 is SYDVKM. The CDR3 DNA is TGTGCCACGACAGGCTCAGCGGATGGCTACACCTTC. Protein sequence: CATTGSADGYTF.

The gene calls are TRBV19 and TRBJ1-3; D not certain. V shed 8 bases and J shed 0 bases, with 20 bases lying between them. The CDR3 contains 17 residues. Germline CDR1 reads LNHDA; CDR2 reads SQIVND (reference sequence). CDR3 in amino acids: CASSARGKSSSGNTIYF. Here the CDR3 DNA reads TGTGCCAGTTCAGCTCGCGGGAAGAGCAGCTCTGGAAACACCATATATTTT.

This clone showed up just once. This sequence joins TRBV7-9 and TRBJ1-5; D might be TRBD1 (5 bases). The CDR3 is 14 amino acids. Per the germline V gene, CDR1 is SEHNR and CDR2 is FQNEAQ (reference sequence). The V gene lost 0 bases and the J gene lost 5 bases, with 8 bases spanning the gap. CDR3 protein: CASSLATRDQPQHF. The CDR3 nucleotides read TGTGCCAGCAGCTTAGCAACCAGGGATCAGCCCCAGCATTTT.

V usage is TRBV7-2 and J usage is TRBJ1-1; D may be TRBD1 (6 bases). Trimming removed 7 bases from V and 0 bases from J, with 12 bases in between. The CDR3 loop spans 14 amino acids. Germline V gene lookup returns CDR1 SGHTA and CDR2 FQGNSA. The CDR3 DNA follows: TGTGCCAGCATCCCCGGGACACTGAACACTGAAGCTTTCTTT. Protein sequence: CASIPGTLNTEAFF. The full variable domain, in which reference TRBV7-2 and TRBJ1-1 provide the parts outside the CDR3, is GAGVSQSPSNKVTEKGKDVELRCDPISGHTALYWYRQSLGQGLEFLIYFQGNSAPDKSGLPSDRFSAERTGGSVSTLTIQRTQQEDSAVYLCASIPGTLNTEAFFGQGTRLTVV.

This clone came up once. The genes are TRBV7-2 and TRBJ1-2; D ambiguous. Trimming cost V 3 bases and J 8 bases, with 10 bases left between them. The CDR3 extends over 12 amino acids. CDR1 is SGHTA, CDR2 FQGNSA, per germline. CDR3 region: CASSFKYPGYTF. DNA for the CDR3: TGTGCCAGCAGCTTTAAATATCCCGGCTACACCTTC.

V and J are TRBV6-2 or TRBV6-3 and TRBJ2-2; 7 bases are shared with TRBD2. The V gene end was trimmed by 6 bases and the J gene end by 4 bases; junction bases not matched to a gene: 5. The germline V gene encodes CDR1 MNHEY and CDR2 SVGEGT. CDR3 size: 14 residues. This chain's CDR3 is CASSSGGGTGELFF. Written as DNA, the CDR3 is TGTGCCAGCAGCTCCGGCGGGGGCACCGGGGAGCTGTTTTTT.

The chain recombines TRBV4-1 with TRBJ2-7; weak D call: TRBD1 (6 bases). Trimming cost V 3 bases and J 2 bases, with 17 bases left between them. Germline V CDR1 and CDR2: MGHRA, YSYEKL. The CDR3 sequence is 16 residues long. CDR3 amino acids: CASSHTTGHMAYEQYF. In nucleotides, the CDR3 is TGCGCCAGCAGCCATACCACGGGACACATGGCCTACGAGCAGTACTTC.

This clone was seen only once. J is TRBJ2-5 and V is TRBV28; TRBD2 is a possible D gene (7 bases). The V gene's germline CDR1 is MDHEN and CDR2 SYDVKM. Trimming stripped 7 bases from V and 3 bases from J, with 18 bases between. This CDR3 spans 15 amino acids. The CDR3 region is CASTPGGTPEETQYF. In DNA form, the CDR3 reads TGTGCCAGCACCCCCGGGGGGACACCGGAAGAGACCCAGTACTTC.

This rearrangement joins TRBV5-6 to TRBJ2-5; 11 bases match TRBD2. The CDR3 is 16 residues long. Germline CDR1 is SGHDT and CDR2 is YYEEEE. V lost 0 bases to trimming and J lost 4 bases; unmatched junction nucleotides: 5. CDR3 nucleotides: TGTGCCAGCAGCTTGGGGCTAGCGGGGGGAGGAGAGACCCAGTACTTC. Translated, it gives CASSLGLAGGGETQYF.

J is TRBJ1-5 and V is TRBV29-1; 9 bases fit TRBD1. The V segment lost 2 bases and the J segment 2 bases; nucleotides outside the gene matches: 13. The CDR3 has 18 amino acids. Germline CDR1 is SQVTM and CDR2 is ANQGSEA. CDR3 in amino acids: CSVETRGQGFFGNQPQHF. CDR3 nucleotide sequence: TGCAGCGTTGAAACACGGGGACAGGGTTTCTTCGGCAATCAGCCCCAGCATTTT.

The chain combines TRBV11-2 with TRBJ2-7, with D maybe TRBD2 (5 bases). The CDR3 is 15 amino acids. Trimming left V 1 base short and J 5 bases short, with 15 bases between. Germline V gene lookup returns CDR1 SGHAT and CDR2 FQNNGV. CDR3 sequence reads: CASSLGVGRRDEQYF. The CDR3 region has the DNA TGTGCCAGCAGCTTAGGTGTAGGACGGCGGGACGAGCAGTACTTC.

V and J are TRBV7-6 and TRBJ2-3; 8 nucleotides match TRBD2. V was pared by 1 base and J by 0 bases, with 9 bases of the junction left unmatched. Germline CDR1 is SGHVS and CDR2 is FNYEAQ. The CDR3 loop spans 18 amino acids. The CDR3 spells CASSLVRGGLGSTDTQYF. CDR3 sequence (DNA): TGTGCCAGCAGCTTAGTACGGGGGGGACTGGGAAGCACAGATACGCAGTATTTT.

The rearrangement joins TRBV19 to TRBJ1-1, with a weak D call TRBD1 (6 bases). Germline loops: CDR1 LNHDA, CDR2 SQIVND (reference sequence). The CDR3 has 14 residues. Deletions cut 4 bases from V and 1 base from J, with 10 bases between. The CDR3 here is CASSTGQWNTEAFF. The CDR3 nucleotides read TGTGCCAGTAGTACTGGACAGTGGAACACTGAAGCTTTCTTT.